Shown below are 28 T cell receptor beta chains from a single sample sequenced in a study of blood T cells in healthy people across ages. Sample-barcoded 5' priming and a J-beta primer mix drove a second PCR of about 6 to 12 cycles. TCRdb recomputed calls from the 5' RACE reads with MiXCR, one row per CDR3 protein. The sample lists roughly 1,800,000 distinct CDR3 sequences; around 48% were seen once. The specimen was blood. Receptors originate from a woman aged 40 to 50 in good health.

This clonotype was counted once. J is TRBJ2-1 and V is TRBV7-9, with 8 bases matching TRBD1. CDR3 length: 16 residues. Germline V gene sequence: CDR1 SEHNR, CDR2 FQNEAQ (reference sequence). Trimming cost V 5 bases and J 1 base; bases outside gene matches: 7. CDR3 bases: TGTGCCAGCAGCAGTGGGACAGGAACTTCCTACAATGAGCAGTTCTTC. Residues: CASSSGTGTSYNEQFF. The whole variable domain, remainder taken from reference TRBV7-9 and TRBJ2-1, is DTGVSQNPRHKITKRGQNVTFRCDPISEHNRLYWYRQTLGQGPEFLTYFQNEAQLEKSRLLSDRFSAERPKGSFSTLEIQRTEQGDSAMYLCASSSGTGTSYNEQFFGPGTRLTVL.

This clonotype was seen once. The chain uses TRBV20-1 and TRBJ2-1; tentatively, D is TRBD1 or TRBD2 (6 bases each). The CDR3 extends over 15 amino acids. The V end lost 1 base, the J end lost 4 bases, and 14 bases lay between the germline ends. Germline V lookup: CDR1 DFQATT, CDR2 SNEGSKA (reference sequence). CDR3 coding DNA: TGCAGTGCTAGAGTGGGGGGCCCTTTATACAATGAGCAGTTCTTC. Protein: CSARVGGPLYNEQFF.

This clonotype was observed once. The V and J genes are TRBV7-9 and TRBJ2-1; the match to TRBD1 covers 7 bases. Trimming at V came to 4 bases and at J to 10 bases, leaving 16 bases not matched to a gene. Germline V gene data show CDR1 as SEHNR and CDR2 as FQNEAQ (reference sequence). CDR3 length: 16 amino acids. Here the CDR3 DNA reads TGTGCCAGCAGCTCATCCTCGACAGGGAAATTCGGCGAGCAGTTCTTC. Protein sequence: CASSSSSTGKFGEQFF.

The chain combines TRBV20-1 with TRBJ2-7, with D hard to call. V was cut by 2 bases and J by 0 bases, with 14 bases left in between. CDR3 length equals 15 residues. Germline CDR1 reads DFQATT; CDR2 reads SNEGSKA (reference sequence). The CDR3 DNA reads TGCAGTGCTAGAAACAGTGACGCCAACTCCTACGAGCAGTACTTC. Protein: CSARNSDANSYEQYF.

The CDR3 protein is CASSFGGQGQETQYF. CDR3 sequence (DNA): TGTGCCAGCAGTTTTGGGGGACAGGGACAAGAGACCCAGTACTTC. This chain uses TRBV27 with TRBJ2-5, with TRBD1 matching over 9 bases. CDR3 length: 15 residues. With 3 bases clipped from V and 2 bases from J, the junction kept 4 bases outside the gene matches. Germline-derived CDR1 and CDR2 are MNHEY and SMNVEV (reference sequence).

In regard to this clonotype: One junction end disagrees with the germline gene, perhaps due to a read error. The V call is TRBV4-1, the J call TRBJ2-7; D remains ambiguous. The J call may be wrong; the DNA end is better matched by TRBJ2-1. The CDR3 is 14 amino acids. Germline assignment: CDR1 MGHRA and CDR2 YSYEKL. CDR3 region: CASEPEAAYKEQFF. For the CDR3, the DNA is TGCGCCAGCGAGCCAGAGGCAGCCTACAAGGAGCAGTTCTTC.

This clonotype was counted a few times. V usage is TRBV9 and J usage is TRBJ1-4; 9 nucleotides agree with TRBD1. The junction had 12 bases not matched to a gene; V was cut back by 4 bases and J by 8 bases. CDR1 is SGDLS, CDR2 YYNGEE, per germline. This CDR3 is built from 16 residues. CDR3 sequence (DNA): TGTGCCAGCAGCCCCCGCTTCGGGACAGGGTACGAAAAACTGTTTTTT. It translates to CASSPRFGTGYEKLFF.

This clonotype was seen only a few times. This chain links TRBV20-1 with TRBJ2-3, with a weak D call TRBD1 (8 bases). Deletions cut 1 base from V and 1 base from J, with 12 bases between. CDR1 is DFQATT and CDR2 is SNEGSKA in the germline V gene (reference sequence). There are 15 residues in the CDR3. This chain's CDR3 is CSARGQGRGTDTQYF. The CDR3 DNA reads as TGCAGTGCTAGAGGACAGGGGAGGGGCACAGATACGCAGTATTTT.

The chain combines TRBV20-1 with TRBJ1-3; D uncertain. CDR1 DFQATT and CDR2 SNEGSKA come from the germline V gene (reference sequence). CDR3 length: 12 residues. The CDR3 nucleotides are TGCATGCTCAAGAGCTCTGGAAACACCATATATTTT. Its protein product is CMLKSSGNTIYF.

This clonotype was detected once. CDR3 nucleotides: TGCGCCAGCAGCCGAACTGGCGGGGGGAGCTCCTACAATGAGCAGTTCTTC. Amino acid sequence: CASSRTGGGSSYNEQFF. V is TRBV4-1 and J is TRBJ2-1; 8 bases are a match to TRBD2. In germline, CDR1 is MGHRA, CDR2 YSYEKL. V was pared by 4 bases and J by 0 bases, with 8 bases of the junction left unmatched. This CDR3 is built from 17 residues.

In its sample, this clonotype was seen once. A junction boundary mismatches the germline segment, possibly from a read error. J is TRBJ2-4 and V is TRBV11-2; no reliable D call. The CDR3 loop spans 14 amino acids. Germline V lookup: CDR1 SGHAT, CDR2 FQNNGV. The DNA for the CDR3 is TGTGCCAACAGCTTAGTTCAAGCCAAAAACATTCAGTACTTC. Amino acid sequence: CANSLVQAKNIQYF.

The gene calls are TRBV4-2 and TRBJ1-5, with D unresolved. V was cut by 0 bases and J by 3 bases, with 9 bases left in between. The CDR3 spans 15 residues. Germline V gene data show CDR1 as LGHNA and CDR2 as YNFKEQ. CDR3 residues: CASSQESADNQPQHF. The CDR3 nucleotides are TGTGCCAGCAGCCAAGAATCGGCGGACAATCAGCCCCAGCATTTT.

This clonotype was observed a few times. The V call is TRBV5-1, the J call TRBJ2-4; D unclear. Germline CDR1 SGHRS, CDR2 YFSETQ. This CDR3 has 15 residues. V lost 5 bases, J lost 8 bases, and 20 bases lay in between. In nucleotides, the CDR3 is TGCGCCAGCAGTCCCGGACCAGCCCAAAGGGACATTCAGTACTTC. It is translated as CASSPGPAQRDIQYF.

This chain uses TRBV12-5 with TRBJ1-1, with D perhaps TRBD1 (6 bases). The germline V gene has CDR1 LGHNT and CDR2 FRNRAP. The CDR3 runs 18 residues. V lost 1 base and J lost 1, with 19 bases in between. CDR3 nucleotide sequence: TGTGCTAGTGGTTTGGGGCCGGACAGTAGGGTCTCGAACACTGAAGCTTTCTTT. Its protein product is CASGLGPDSRVSNTEAFF.

This clonotype was counted only a few times. This rearrangement joins TRBV7-9 to TRBJ1-2; maybe TRBD1 (6 bases). The CDR3 has 15 residues. Germline CDR1 reads SEHNR; CDR2 reads FQNEAQ (reference sequence). V was trimmed by 5 bases and J by 2 bases, leaving 15 bases between them. The CDR3: CASSPRTDRNYGYTF. The DNA for the CDR3 is TGTGCCAGCAGCCCGAGGACAGATAGGAACTATGGCTACACCTTC.

In nucleotides, the CDR3 is TGTGCCAGCACCGCAACAGCAGGCACTAACTATGGCTACACCTTC. It codes for CASTATAGTNYGYTF. The chain has TRBV9 and TRBJ1-2; D gene ambiguous. The CDR3 is 15 amino acids. V lost 6 bases to trimming and J lost 0 bases, with 15 bases between them. Per the germline V gene, CDR1 is SGDLS and CDR2 is YYNGEE.

Concerning this clonotype: At one of its ends the junction is not consistent with the germline gene, which may arise from a read error. The rearrangement uses TRBV11-3 and TRBJ2-3; 10 bases map to TRBD1. The CDR3 is made up of 14 amino acids. In germline, CDR1 is SGHNT, CDR2 YENEEA. Here the CDR3 DNA reads TGTGCCTGCAGCTCGACAGGGGGCAGAGATACGCAGTATTTT. Residues: CACSSTGGRDTQYF.

This clonotype was counted at least ten times. J is TRBJ2-1 and V is TRBV29-1; the match to TRBD1 covers 8 bases. Germline V lookup: CDR1 SQVTM, CDR2 ANQGSEA. V was clipped by 8 bases and J by 3 bases; unmatched bases: 6. The CDR3 length is 13 residues. The CDR3 coding sequence is TGCAGCTCCTCAGACAGGGGCTACAATGAGCAGTTCTTC. Protein product: CSSSDRGYNEQFF.

This clonotype was counted between two and nine times. The rearrangement joins TRBV5-1 to TRBJ2-3, with D unclear. The CDR3 is 14 amino acids. The germline V and J ends were trimmed by 4 bases and 2 bases, with 11 bases remaining between them. Germline lookup yields CDR1 SGHRS and CDR2 YFSETQ. In nucleotides, the CDR3 is TGCGCCAGCAGCCGGTATGACGACACAGATACGCAGTATTTT. This translates into CASSRYDDTDTQYF.

This chain uses TRBV29-1 with TRBJ2-7; no clear D. CDR1 SQVTM and CDR2 ANQGSEA come from the germline V gene. The ends were cut back, 6 bases at V and 4 bases at J, with 10 bases in the middle. CDR3 length equals 11 residues. CDR3 bases: TGCAGCGTCAACCACGGATACGAGCAGTACTTC. It yields the protein CSVNHGYEQYF.

The chain combines TRBV20-1 with TRBJ2-1; D might be TRBD2 (5 bases). The CDR3 spans 18 residues. The ends were cut back, 6 bases at V and 0 bases at J, with 24 bases in the middle. Germline CDR1 reads DFQATT; CDR2 reads SNEGSKA (reference sequence). The CDR3 coding sequence is TGCAGTGCCCGCGGGCGCACGGTACTATCCAGCTCCTACAATGAGCAGTTCTTC. Amino acids: CSARGRTVLSSSYNEQFF.

This clonotype has only a few counts. The chain recombines TRBV12-3 or TRBV12-4 with TRBJ1-2, with 7 bases lining up with TRBD1. The CDR3 contains 15 residues. V lost 6 bases, J lost 4 bases, and 11 bases stayed unmatched. CDR3 DNA: TGTGCCAGCAGCACAGGGGCTACGAGGGGCTATGGCTACACCTTC. Its protein is CASSTGATRGYGYTF.

On this clonotype itself: The junction differs from germline at one of its ends, possibly a read error. The V and J genes are TRBV7-3 and TRBJ1-2; 9 nucleotides align to TRBD1. Per the germline V gene, CDR1 is SGHTA and CDR2 is FQGTGA. CDR3 length: 15 amino acids. Here the CDR3 reads CAGSLHGTGNYGYTF. In nucleotides, the CDR3 is TGTGCCGGCAGCTTACATGGGACAGGGAACTATGGCTACACCTTC.

The chain uses TRBV5-1 and TRBJ1-6; D may be TRBD1 (6 bases). The CDR3 is 17 residues long. Deletions cut 0 bases from V and 10 bases from J, with 20 bases between. Germline-derived CDR1 and CDR2 are SGHRS and YFSETQ. The CDR3 sequence: CASSLASGGDLLSPLHF. The CDR3 bases are TGCGCCAGCAGCTTGGCCTCCGGGGGCGATTTGTTGTCACCCCTCCACTTT.

This chain links TRBV12-3 or TRBV12-4 with TRBJ1-2; D unresolved. V was clipped by 6 bases and J by 3 bases, with 11 bases between them. This CDR3 has 13 amino acids. The CDR3 protein is CASSPAADYGYTF. CDR3 DNA sequence: TGTGCCAGCAGCCCGGCGGCGGACTATGGCTACACCTTC.

This chain links TRBV5-1 with TRBJ2-3, with 9 bases identical to TRBD2. The germline V gene encodes CDR1 SGHRS and CDR2 YFSETQ. The CDR3 contains 15 residues. The trim removed 8 bases at V and 5 bases at J, leaving 12 bases unmatched. The CDR3 DNA follows: TGCGCCAGTGTACCGATGCGGGGGGGCGGAGATACGCAGTATTTT. This encodes CASVPMRGGGDTQYF.

J is TRBJ1-2 and V is TRBV20-1, with 8 bases identical to TRBD1. The germline CDR1 and CDR2 sequences are DFQATT and SNEGSKA (reference sequence). This CDR3 contains 13 residues. The trim removed 2 bases at V and 6 bases at J, leaving 5 bases unmatched. The DNA for the CDR3 is TGCAGTGCTAGAAATCCAGGGGGCGATGGCTACACCTTC. Its translation is CSARNPGGDGYTF.

The chain has TRBV7-2 and TRBJ2-1, with 10 bases fitting TRBD1. V shed 5 bases and J 7 bases; nucleotides not matched to a gene: 8. Germline CDR1 and CDR2: SGHTA and FQGNSA. The CDR3 is 15 amino acids. The CDR3 sequence: CASSQGQGILNEQFF. DNA of the CDR3: TGTGCCAGCAGCCAGGGACAGGGGATTCTTAATGAGCAGTTCTTC.